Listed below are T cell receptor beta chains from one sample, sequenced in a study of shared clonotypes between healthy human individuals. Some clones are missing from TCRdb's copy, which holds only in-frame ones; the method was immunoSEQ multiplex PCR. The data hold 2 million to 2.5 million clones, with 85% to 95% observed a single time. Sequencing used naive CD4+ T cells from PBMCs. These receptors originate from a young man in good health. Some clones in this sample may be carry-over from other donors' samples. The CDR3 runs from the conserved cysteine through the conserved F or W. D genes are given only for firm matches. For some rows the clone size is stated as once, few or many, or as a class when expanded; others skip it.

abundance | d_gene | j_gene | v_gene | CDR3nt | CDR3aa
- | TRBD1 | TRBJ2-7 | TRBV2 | TGTGCCAGCAGGAGGGACAGCAGCTCCTACGAGCAGTACTTC | CASRRDSSSYEQYF
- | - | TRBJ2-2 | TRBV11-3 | TGTGCCAGCAGCTTAGGGGTCAGCCCGAACACCGGGGAGCTGTTTTTT | CASSLGVSPNTGELFF
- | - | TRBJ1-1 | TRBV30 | TGTGCCTGGAGTGTAGGCACTGAAGCTTTCTTT | CAWSVGTEAFF
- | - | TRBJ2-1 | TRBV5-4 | TGTGCCAGCAGCCGACCGACGGATAGGAATGAGCAGTTCTTC | CASSRPTDRNEQFF
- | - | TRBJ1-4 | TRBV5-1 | TGCGCCAGCAGCTTCACGACAGGCTCTAATGAAAAACTGTTTTTT | CASSFTTGSNEKLFF
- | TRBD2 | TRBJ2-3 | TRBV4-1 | TGCGCCAGCAGCCAAGTGATCGTCCTAGCGGGGCGGGAAGATACGCAGTATTTT | CASSQVIVLAGREDTQYF
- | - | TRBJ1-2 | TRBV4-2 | TGTGCCAGCAGCCCTTACGGCGGCTACACCTTC | CASSPYGGYTF
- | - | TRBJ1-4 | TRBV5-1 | TGCGCCAGCAGCTTGGAGACGGGCATGTATGAAAAACTGTTTTTT | CASSLETGMYEKLFF
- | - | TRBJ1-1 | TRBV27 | TGTGCCAGCAGTTCGGGGCCACGTATGAACACTGAAGCTTTCTTT | CASSSGPRMNTEAFF
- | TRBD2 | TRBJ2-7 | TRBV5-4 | TGTGCCAGCAGCTCAGCGGGGGCGGGAGGCCGGGGCGAGCAGTACTTC | CASSSAGAGGRGEQYF
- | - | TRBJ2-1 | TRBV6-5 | TGTGCCAGCAGGCGGAGGGACAGAAACAATGAGCAGTTCTTC | CASRRRDRNNEQFF
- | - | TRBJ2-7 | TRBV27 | TGTGCCAGCATGGCACAGACCCTACGAGAGCAGTACTTC | CASMAQTLREQYF
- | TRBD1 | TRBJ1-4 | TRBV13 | TGTGCCAGCAGCCCTCGGGACAGGGGGAAAATTGAAAAACTGTTTTTT | CASSPRDRGKIEKLFF
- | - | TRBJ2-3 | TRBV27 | TGTGCCAGCAGGTCCTATTCCACAGATACGCAGTATTTT | CASRSYSTDTQYF
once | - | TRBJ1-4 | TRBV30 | TGTGCCGGAAGAGCAGGAGCACGTGAAAAACTGTTTTTT | CAGRAGAREKLFF
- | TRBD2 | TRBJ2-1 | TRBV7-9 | TGTGCCAGCAGCCCCGGGACTAGCGGGACAAATGAGCAGTTCTTC | CASSPGTSGTNEQFF
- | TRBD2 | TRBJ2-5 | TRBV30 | TGTGCCTGGAGTTTGACTAGCGGGAGCCTCGGATACTTC | CAWSLTSGSLGYF
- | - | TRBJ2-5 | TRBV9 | TGTGCCAGCAGCCCCCACGTGGCGGAGACCCAGTACTTC | CASSPHVAETQYF
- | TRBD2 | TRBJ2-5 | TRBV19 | TGTGCCAGTAGTGCCGCTAGCGGGAGCCCTGAGACCCAGTACTTC | CASSAASGSPETQYF
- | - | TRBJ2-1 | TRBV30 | TGTGCCTGGATACGGCGGGGAGGTGGGGTGGACAATGAGCAGTTCTTC | CAWIRRGGGVDNEQFF
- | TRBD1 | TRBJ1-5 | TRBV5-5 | TGTGCCAGCAGCCCTGGACAGGGGGGTCAGCCCCAGCATTTT | CASSPGQGGQPQHF
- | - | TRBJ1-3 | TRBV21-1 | TGTGCCAGCAGCAAAACGTGTCAGGACATCGGCCCCCCAGGGGGCTCTGGAAACACCATATATTTT | CASSKTCQDIGPPGGSGNTIYF
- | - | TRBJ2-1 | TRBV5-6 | TGTGCCAGCAGCTTTAGTCCAGGAGCCTACAATGAGCAGTTCTTC | CASSFSPGAYNEQFF
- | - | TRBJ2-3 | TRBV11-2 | TGTGCCAGCAGCTTAGAAGGATCCACAGATACGCAGTATTTT | CASSLEGSTDTQYF
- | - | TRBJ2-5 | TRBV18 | TGTGCCAGCTCGCCCCCGGCCCAAGAGACCCAGTACTTC | CASSPPAQETQYF
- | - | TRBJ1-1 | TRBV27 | TGTGCCAGCGCAATCCTTGGGAGGAACACTGAAGCTTTCTTT | CASAILGRNTEAFF
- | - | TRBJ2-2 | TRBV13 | TGTGCCAGCAGACCCGGGGTAGCTCGGACCGGGGAGCTGTTTTTT | CASRPGVARTGELFF
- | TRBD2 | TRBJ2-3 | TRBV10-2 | TGCGCCAGCAGTCCGAGCGGGAACCGCGCAGATACGCAGTATTTT | CASSPSGNRADTQYF
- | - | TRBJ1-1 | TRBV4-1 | TGCGCCAGCAGCCATGGGGGGAGTTGGACTGAAGCTTTCTTT | CASSHGGSWTEAFF
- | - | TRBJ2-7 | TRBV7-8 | TGTGCCAGCAGCCCCACCCGGAGGGGCCCTGAGGAGCAGTACTTC | CASSPTRRGPEEQYF
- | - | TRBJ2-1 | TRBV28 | TGTGCCAGCAGTTCCCCGGGTCTAGGGTACAATGAGCAGTTCTTC | CASSSPGLGYNEQFF
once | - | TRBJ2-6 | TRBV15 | TGTGCCACCAGCAGAGACTGGCGGAGCTCTGGGGCCAACGTCCTGACTTTC | CATSRDWRSSGANVLTF
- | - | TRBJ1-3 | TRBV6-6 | TGTGCCAGCAGTCGCCCGGACTCTGGAAACACCATATATTTT | CASSRPDSGNTIYF
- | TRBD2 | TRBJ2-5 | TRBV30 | TGTGCCTGGGTGGGACTAGCCCCAGAGACCCAGTACTTC | CAWVGLAPETQYF
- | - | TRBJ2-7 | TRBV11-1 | TGTGCCAGCAGCCCCAACGGTCAGGGAACCTACGAGCAGTACTTC | CASSPNGQGTYEQYF
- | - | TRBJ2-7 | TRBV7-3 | TGTGCCAGCAGTCCGGGACCAGAGGCCGAGCAGTACTTC | CASSPGPEAEQYF
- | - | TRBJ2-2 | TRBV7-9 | TGTGCCACCGGACCCGGGGAGCTGTTTTTT | CATGPGELFF
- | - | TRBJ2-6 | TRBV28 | TGTGCCAGCAGTTTAGGGGCGCGCGGGGCCAACGTCCTGACTTTC | CASSLGARGANVLTF
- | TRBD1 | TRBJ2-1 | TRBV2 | TGTGCCAGCAGCAGGACAGGGCGCAATGAGCAGTTCTTC | CASSRTGRNEQFF
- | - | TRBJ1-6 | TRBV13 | TGTGCCAGCAGCCCACAGGTTGGTGAATCACCCCTCCACTTT | CASSPQVGESPLHF
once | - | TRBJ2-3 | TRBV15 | TGTGCCACCAGCAGAGCGCGGGACTCGGGGACGGATACGCAGTATTTT | CATSRARDSGTDTQYF
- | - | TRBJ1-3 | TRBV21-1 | TGTGCCAGCAGCAGAAGGAGGAGTTCTGGAAACACCATATATTTT | CASSRRRSSGNTIYF
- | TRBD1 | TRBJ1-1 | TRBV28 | TGTGCCAGCAGTTCTAAAGGGAGCAGGGGGGCCACTGAAGCTTTCTTT | CASSSKGSRGATEAFF
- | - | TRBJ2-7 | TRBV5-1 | TGCGCCAGCAGCTTGAGGGCGAGGGGAAGTTCCTACGAGCAGTACTTC | CASSLRARGSSYEQYF
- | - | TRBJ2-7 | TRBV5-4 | TGTGCCAGCAGCCCAAGCGGCAGCTCCTACGAGCAGTACTTC | CASSPSGSSYEQYF